This TCR beta chain was observed in a study of blood T cells in healthy people across ages (dated by TCRdb to between 2014 and 2016). General notes on the study: In model experiments, template switching captured roughly one uniquely barcoded TCR beta cDNA molecule for every two T cells. To track age-related changes in TCR beta repertoire diversity, the study relied on deep sequencing normalized with unique cDNA molecular identifiers. Four age groups were formed from the donors: young (average about 17 years), middle-aged (approximately 39), aged (62) and long-lived (around 80). Donors of different ages were randomly distributed across sequencing lanes to avoid experimental bias. Using the same blood draw, the study looked at two additional independent replicas of 1 million unique cDNA reads for two donors, one aged 18 to 30 and the other aged 80 or older. What the work shows at the level of the full study, not this receptor alone: Bulk unsorted PBMC profiling prevented conclusive comparison of naive and antigen-experienced compartments. Compared with the aged group, more naive CD4+ T cells, fewer expanded clones and increased TCR diversity were shown by the long-lived group, suggesting age selection. As age increased, observed TCR beta diversity per million T cells dropped in a roughly linear way, and a significant reduction was already evident by age 40. A strong correlation was found between observed TCR beta diversity and the percentage of naive T cells measured by flow cytometry. Because donor CMV infection status was unknown, age-related changes in expanded clonotypes were potentially confounded. Estimates of total diversity based on one million sequenced T cells were regarded as lower bounds and as underestimates.

This clonotype was counted a few times. The antigen it binds to is not known. The input lacks base qualities; no much larger clone sits a single base away. According to the germline V gene, CDR1 reads LGHNA and CDR2 reads YNFKEQ. From cysteine to phenylalanine, the CDR3 is 16 amino acids long. The CDR3 DNA has 48 bases and is translated from base 1. From V the trimming removes 3 bases and from J it removes 0 bases, while the gene matches leave 7 bases of the junction unaccounted for. The library was obtained by 5' RACE. The second PCR ran for roughly 7 to 11 cycles and used a J-beta primer mix along with a sample-barcoded 5' primer. A template-switch 5' adaptor carrying 12 random nucleotides introduced a unique molecular identifier onto each TCR beta cDNA molecule. Each sample yielded at least 3 million CDR3-containing paired-end reads. The Mint cDNA synthesis kit, primed by a TRBC-specific oligonucleotide, was used to synthesize first-strand cDNA from all RNA. Following uracil-DNA glycosylase treatment, a first 18-cycle PCR with universal primers M1SS and BC2_uni_R was performed on all cDNA. As for how the authors treated the data: Normalization of each sample was performed by random selection of 1 million high-quality reads, each carrying a distinct molecular identifier. Instead of being binned into consensus sequences, reads that shared molecular identifiers were thrown out. MiTCR, run with a Q25 quality threshold and the strictest error-elimination algorithm, handled CDR3 identification, clonotype clustering and error correction. A nonparametric unseen species model with Euler transformation was used to estimate lower-bound total TCR beta diversity. The public reads were reanalyzed by TCRdb: fastp trimming at Q25, MiXCR alignment, in-frame beta chains only. Under each unique CDR3 protein, matching rows form one entry showing the most common genes and DNA. The V and J calls come from TCRdb's annotation, not from the publication. A total of around 2 million distinct CDR3 sequences appear in this sample, about 39% of them only once. The ten biggest clones cover more than 20% of the sample.

Systemically healthy Caucasian individuals from Russia, 35 to 50 in total and aged roughly 6 to 95 years, were included as donors. Each donor gave about 9.7 milliliters of peripheral blood, drawn into EDTA-treated Vacutainer tubes. PBMCs were isolated by Ficoll-Paque density-gradient centrifugation, with at least 7 million obtained per sample. Trizol reagent was used to extract total RNA from the PBMCs, yielding at least 5.5 micrograms per sample. For every donor, an aliquot of PBMCs went through flow cytometry to measure the percentages of naive CD45RAhigh/CD27high T cells. The specimen sequenced was blood. This clonotype originated in a human donor in good health. The rearrangement joined TRBV4-2 to TRBJ1-2; 7 central nucleotides agree with TRBD1. DNA sequence: TGTGCCAGCAGCCACGCCTCTACAGGGGCTAACTATGGCTACACCTTC. This sequence encodes CASSHASTGANYGYTF.